Listed here are 32 T cell receptor beta chains from one sample, sequenced in a study of metastatic and nonmetastatic thyroid tumors (dated by TCRdb to 2019 to 2021). No treatment had been received by any patient before thyroid surgery. Library generation was performed with PCR. Sequencing was carried out with an Illumina HiSeq 4000. TCRdb reanalyzed the raw reads on its own, using fastp at Q25 for trimming and MiXCR for clone calling, and kept in-frame beta chains. The sample table lists some 29,000 clones, 7.4% of them with a count of one. The ten top clones hold about 45% of the sample. Sample: blood. The receptors stem from a female donor with papillary thyroid cancer or a benign thyroid nodule (not recorded which). Some clones in this sample may be carry-over from other donors' samples.

This clone was detected only a few times. This may stem from a read error, because a much larger clone lies one nucleotide away. The rearrangement uses TRBV28 and TRBJ1-4; D gene unclear. Germline-derived CDR1 and CDR2 are MDHEN and SYDVKM. The CDR3 runs 12 residues. V shed 4 bases and J shed 9 bases, with 9 bases lying between them. The DNA of the CDR3 is TGTGCCAGCAGTTGGTGGCTTAAAAAACTGTTTTTT. As protein: CASSWWLKKLFF.

In its sample, this clone was seen many times. V is TRBV29-1 and J is TRBJ1-4; tentative D call: TRBD1 (6 bases). Germline V gene data show CDR1 as SQVTM and CDR2 as ANQGSEA. Trimming removed 4 bases from V and 5 bases from J, with 14 bases in between. The CDR3 length is 14 residues. The CDR3 region has the DNA TGCAGCGTTGGGAGAGGGGGGGGCAATGAAAAACTGTTTTTT. It translates to CSVGRGGGNEKLFF. Combining the CDR3 with reference TRBV29-1 and TRBJ1-4 gives the whole variable domain SAVISQKPSRDICQRGTSLTIQCQVDSQVTMMFWYRQQPGQSLTLIATANQGSEATYESGFVIDKFPISRPNLTFSTLTVSNMSPEDSSIYLCSVGRGGGNEKLFFGSGTQLSVL.

For this clone: A much more abundant neighbour one base away suggests this may be a read error. Other DNA sequences in this specimen translate into the identical CDR3. V is TRBV3-1 and J is TRBJ2-5, with D maybe TRBD2 (5 bases). This CDR3 spans 12 amino acids. The V end lost 6 bases, the J end lost 5 bases, and 10 bases lay between the germline ends. From germline, CDR1 is LGHDT and CDR2 YNNKEL (reference sequence). In DNA form, the CDR3 reads TGTGCCAGCAGTCATCGCGGGGAGACCCAGTACTTC. Translation: CASSHRGETQYF.

This clone was observed many times. The chain couples TRBV7-9 to TRBJ2-7; a weak D match, TRBD1 (6 bases). The CDR3 has 15 amino acids. V lost 4 bases, J lost 3 bases, and 16 bases lay in between. Per the germline V gene, CDR1 is SEHNR and CDR2 is FQNEAQ (reference sequence). The CDR3 coding sequence is TGTGCCAGCAGCTCTACTTCGGACAGATACTACGAGCAGTACTTC. Translating it yields CASSSTSDRYYEQYF. Complete variable domain (other parts from reference TRBV7-9 and TRBJ2-7): DTGVSQNPRHKITKRGQNVTFRCDPISEHNRLYWYRQTLGQGPEFLTYFQNEAQLEKSRLLSDRFSAERPKGSFSTLEIQRTEQGDSAMYLCASSSTSDRYYEQYFGPGTRLTVT.

This clone was picked up many times. V gene TRBV2 combines with J gene TRBJ1-2; TRBD1 aligns across 9 bases. V shed 5 bases, J shed 5 bases, and the junction held 3 bases outside the gene matches. This CDR3 is 13 amino acids long. Germline loops: CDR1 SNHLY, CDR2 FYNNEI. CDR3 sequence reads: CASSPGTGYGYTF. CDR3 in DNA: TGTGCCAGCAGTCCCGGGACAGGGTATGGCTACACCTTC.

This clone was observed a handful of times. The rearrangement links TRBV5-4 to TRBJ2-3; D is uncertain. With 3 bases removed from V and 9 bases from J, the gap between germline ends came to 17 bases. CDR3 length: 14 residues. Germline CDR1 SGHNT, CDR2 YYREEE (reference sequence). DNA of the CDR3: TGTGCCAGCAGCTCAATGAGTGAGAAATCCACGCAGTATTTT. Amino acid sequence: CASSSMSEKSTQYF.

Many counts were recorded for this clone. V usage is TRBV19 and J usage is TRBJ1-4, with no clear D. The CDR3 consists of 14 residues. V lost 7 bases to trimming and J lost 5 bases, with 14 bases between them. Germline CDR1 LNHDA, CDR2 SQIVND (reference sequence). This CDR3 reads CASTHWTENEKLFF. For the CDR3, the DNA is TGTGCCAGTACCCATTGGACGGAGAATGAAAAACTGTTTTTT.

This clone was counted a single time. The chain uses TRBV5-1 and TRBJ2-7; TRBD1 matches at 10 bases. CDR1 is SGHRS and CDR2 is YFSETQ in the germline V gene. Losses at the gene ends were 0 bases for V and 4 bases for J; bases not matched to a gene: 7. This CDR3 comprises 16 residues. The CDR3 region is CASSLDGDRGLYEQYF. DNA for the CDR3: TGCGCCAGCAGCTTGGATGGGGACAGGGGATTGTACGAGCAGTACTTC.

Regarding this clone: Other DNA sequences of this sample code for an identical CDR3. CDR3 amino acids: CASSLGGTSGYEQYF. CDR3 coding DNA: TGTGCCAGCAGCTTGGGGGGTACCTCCGGCTACGAGCAGTACTTC. The chain joins TRBV5-6 to TRBJ2-7; no clear D gene. Germline V lookup: CDR1 SGHDT, CDR2 YYEEEE. V lost 0 bases to trimming and J lost 3 bases, with 13 bases between them. The CDR3 loop spans 15 amino acids.

This clone was found many times. A much more abundant neighbour one base away suggests this may be a read error. The same CDR3 also results from other DNA sequences found in this sample. The chain employs TRBV27 and TRBJ1-2; 7 bases are a match to TRBD1. Germline lookup yields CDR1 MNHEY and CDR2 SMNVEV (reference sequence). Trimming cost V 6 bases and J 3 bases; bases outside gene matches: 10. The CDR3 contains 15 residues. The CDR3 sequence: CASRTYRGRDYGYTF. The CDR3 bases are TGTGCCAGCAGGACATACAGGGGACGTGACTATGGCTACACCTTC.

On this clone itself: One end of the junction is discordant with germline, which a read error may explain. J is TRBJ2-7 and V is TRBV20-1; 7 nucleotides align to TRBD1. Germline-derived CDR1 and CDR2 are DFQATT and SNEGSKA (reference sequence). The CDR3 length is 13 residues. The CDR3 bases are TGCAGTGCAACCGACAGGGTTCTTTACGAGCATTACTTC. Translating gives CSATDRVLYEHYF.

This clone was seen at least ten times. The J gene is TRBJ2-2, the V gene TRBV9; D is undetermined. Deletions cut 3 bases from V and 4 bases from J, with 13 bases between. This CDR3 is 15 amino acids long. Per the germline V gene, CDR1 is SGDLS and CDR2 is YYNGEE. This chain's CDR3 is CASSEGPRVTGELFF. CDR3 coding DNA: TGTGCCAGCAGCGAGGGCCCTCGTGTCACCGGGGAGCTGTTTTTT.

This clone was picked up many times. The chain combines TRBV10-2 with TRBJ2-3; 7 bases map to TRBD2. Trimming removed 2 bases from V and 2 bases from J; junction bases left unmatched: 4. The germline V gene has CDR1 WSHSY and CDR2 SAAADI. CDR3 length: 15 residues. The CDR3 DNA reads TGCGCCAGCAGTGAGGTCGGGGGGAACACAGATACGCAGTATTTT. Its translation is CASSEVGGNTDTQYF.

This clone was seen ten or more times. The genes are TRBV11-2 and TRBJ2-1, with 8 bases matching TRBD2. V lost 6 bases, J lost 0 bases, and 4 bases stayed unmatched. CDR3 length: 15 residues. Germline V CDR1 and CDR2: SGHAT, FQNNGV. The CDR3 loop is CASRLAGGSYNEQFF. In DNA, the CDR3 is TGTGCCAGCAGGTTGGCGGGGGGCTCCTACAATGAGCAGTTCTTC.

In its sample, this clone was seen many times. This CDR3 is CSARDRAGAHEQYF. The CDR3 bases are TGCAGTGCTAGAGATAGAGCGGGAGCCCACGAGCAGTACTTC. The gene calls are TRBV20-1 and TRBJ2-7; TRBD2 aligns across 8 bases. V lost 0 bases and J lost 5; bases outside the gene matches: 6. The length of the CDR3 is 14 residues. Germline V lookup: CDR1 DFQATT, CDR2 SNEGSKA (reference sequence).

This clone was seen repeatedly, ten times or more. J is TRBJ1-1 and V is TRBV19; a weak D match, TRBD1 (6 bases). CDR1 and CDR2 from the germline V gene are LNHDA and SQIVND (reference sequence). This CDR3 is built from 14 residues. Trimming took off 6 bases at V and 1 base at J, with 12 bases between the two ends. The CDR3 is CASSHREGNTEAFF. DNA of the CDR3: TGTGCCAGTAGCCACAGGGAAGGGAACACTGAAGCTTTCTTT.

In this sample, this clone turned up many times. This chain uses TRBV25-1 with TRBJ1-1; perhaps TRBD1 as D (5 bases). V was trimmed by 6 bases and J by 1 base, leaving 12 bases between them. CDR3 length: 14 amino acids. CDR1 MGHDK and CDR2 SYGVNS come from the germline V gene. DNA of the CDR3: TGTGCCAGCAGGCAACAAACAGGGAACACTGAAGCTTTCTTT. It translates to CASRQQTGNTEAFF.

To note about this clone: One base away lies a much larger clone, so this may be a sequencing read error. The CDR3 bases are TGCGCCAGCAGACGTGTCGGGGGGTCCGGGGAGCAGTTCTTC. It translates to CASRRVGGSGEQFF. V usage is TRBV10-2 and J usage is TRBJ2-4, with 7 bases that match TRBD2. Near its end, the DNA agrees better with TRBJ2-1, so the J call may be wrong. Germline V gene data show CDR1 as WSHSY and CDR2 as SAAADI. The CDR3 sequence is 14 residues long.

This clone has at least ten counts. This rearrangement joins TRBV19 to TRBJ2-5; 8 bases are a match to TRBD1. Per the germline V gene, CDR1 is LNHDA and CDR2 is SQIVND (reference sequence). V trimming: 5 bases; J trimming: 5 bases; junction bases outside the gene matches: 7. The CDR3 has 14 amino acids. The CDR3 sequence is CASSDRGGPETQYF. For the CDR3, the DNA is TGTGCCAGTAGTGACAGGGGCGGCCCGGAGACCCAGTACTTC.

This clone was observed many times. The chain uses TRBV7-2 and TRBJ2-3; TRBD1 matches at 8 bases. V lost 4 bases to trimming and J lost 6 bases; unmatched junction nucleotides: 6. This CDR3 contains 14 residues. Germline V CDR1 and CDR2: SGHTA, FQGNSA. The CDR3 DNA follows: TGTGCCAGCAGCTCCTGGACAGGGAGGGATACGCAGTATTTT. It codes for CASSSWTGRDTQYF.

The rearrangement uses TRBV5-1 and TRBJ2-1, with 9 bases matching TRBD1. Germline trimming cut 5 bases from V and 4 bases from J; bases unmatched to any gene: 4. Per the germline V gene, CDR1 is SGHRS and CDR2 is YFSETQ. The CDR3 runs 14 residues. CDR3 nucleotides: TGCGCCAGCAGACCTGGACAGGGGTACAATGAGCAGTTCTTC. Encoded protein: CASRPGQGYNEQFF.

There are many counts of this clone. The chain recombines TRBV10-3 with TRBJ2-7, with 7 bases matching TRBD2. Losses at the gene ends were 7 bases for V and 7 bases for J; bases not matched to a gene: 10. CDR1 is ENHRY and CDR2 is SYGVKD in the germline V gene. CDR3 length: 13 amino acids. The CDR3 region has the DNA TGTGCCATCAAGACCCCAAAGGGAGGGGAGCAGTACTTC. This sequence encodes CAIKTPKGGEQYF.

V is TRBV4-1 and J is TRBJ2-5; TRBD2 matches 8 bases. The CDR3 is made up of 14 amino acids. Germline V lookup: CDR1 MGHRA, CDR2 YSYEKL. V lost 5 bases to trimming and J lost 1 base; unmatched junction nucleotides: 3. CDR3 protein: CASSYTSGQETQYF. CDR3 sequence (DNA): TGCGCCAGCAGCTACACTAGCGGCCAAGAGACCCAGTACTTC.

Notes on this clone: In this CDR3 the conserved last residue, phenylalanine or tryptophan, is missing, so a read error is likely. CDR3 region: CVSSLGRASRYNSPLHL. The CDR3 DNA reads TGTGTCAGCAGCTTAGGTAGGGCATCGCGGTATAATTCACCCCTCCACCTT. The rearrangement uses TRBV11-2 and TRBJ1-6, with unresolved D. In germline, CDR1 is SGHAT, CDR2 FQNNGV. This CDR3 region has 17 residues.

In its sample, this clone was seen many times. Here the CDR3 omits its conserved ending phenylalanine or tryptophan, so a read error is the likely source. The chain is built from TRBV6-2 or TRBV6-3 and TRBJ2-7, with D perhaps matching TRBD1 or TRBD2 (5 bases each). This CDR3 is 14 amino acids long. The germline V gene has CDR1 MNHEY and CDR2 SVGEGT. V shed 8 bases and J shed 2 bases, with 16 bases lying between them. DNA for the CDR3: TGTGCCAGCCGGGACGGACGGCTTACCTACGAGCAGTACTCC. Translating gives CASRDGRLTYEQYS.

This clone appeared many times. The V call is TRBV11-2, the J call TRBJ2-2; D ambiguous. CDR3 length equals 13 residues. Germline CDR1 and CDR2: SGHAT and FQNNGV. V lost 3 bases, J lost 0 bases, and 2 bases lay in between. The DNA for the CDR3 is TGTGCCAGCAGCTTCACGAACACCGGGGAGCTGTTTTTT. Protein sequence: CASSFTNTGELFF. Complete variable domain (other parts from reference TRBV11-2 and TRBJ2-2): EAGVAQSPRYKIIEKRQSVAFWCNPISGHATLYWYQQILGQGPKLLIQFQNNGVVDDSQLPKDRFSAERLKGVDSTLKIQPAKLEDSAVYLCASSFTNTGELFFGEGSRLTVL.

This clone was observed at least ten times. The rearrangement joins TRBV27 to TRBJ2-7, with 10 bases that match TRBD1. There are 15 residues in the CDR3. Unmatched junction bases numbered 7, after V lost 5 bases and J lost 3 bases. CDR1 and CDR2 (germline): MNHEY, SMNVEV (reference sequence). CDR3 protein: CASSGFGQGVYEQYF. CDR3 coding DNA: TGTGCCAGCAGTGGGTTCGGACAGGGGGTCTACGAGCAGTACTTC.

This clone has ten or more counts. The V gene is TRBV20-1, the J gene TRBJ2-7; D may be TRBD2 (6 bases). This CDR3 contains 13 residues. V lost 4 bases, J lost 0 bases, and 10 bases lay in between. Germline V CDR1 and CDR2: DFQATT, SNEGSKA (reference sequence). The CDR3 reads CSANRDFSYEQYF. The CDR3 DNA reads as TGCAGTGCTAATCGGGACTTCTCCTACGAGCAGTACTTC.

This clone was counted at least ten times. The V gene is TRBV11-1, the J gene TRBJ2-7; 10 bases map to TRBD1. The CDR3 covers 17 residues. The V and J ends lost 4 bases and 2 bases, in that order; junction bases with no gene match: 11. Germline CDR1 is SGHAT and CDR2 is FQDESV (reference sequence). The CDR3 reads CASSSLVVGTGAYEQYF. In nucleotides, the CDR3 is TGTGCCAGCAGCTCGTTAGTCGTCGGGACAGGGGCCTACGAGCAGTACTTC.

In this sample, this clone turned up many times. The genes are TRBV5-8 and TRBJ1-4; TRBD1 is a possible D gene (5 bases). This CDR3 region has 17 residues. The V gene's germline CDR1 is SGHTS and CDR2 YDEGEE. The ends were cut back, 3 bases at V and 2 bases at J, with 17 bases in the middle. CDR3 bases: TGTGCCAGCAGCTCTGGTGGGGCAGGGTGGACTAATGAAAAACTGTTTTTT. Translated: CASSSGGAGWTNEKLFF.

This clone was detected ten times or more. A much larger clone differs from this one at a single base, so this may be a read error. The chain is built from TRBV12-3 or TRBV12-4 and TRBJ2-1, with D possibly being TRBD1 or TRBD2 (5 bases each). V shed 6 bases and J shed 12 bases, with 15 bases lying between them. CDR3 length: 12 residues. CDR3 region: CASRAGTLGQFF. The CDR3 bases are TGTGCCAGCAGAGCCGGGACCCTTGGGCAGTTCTTC.

This clone was picked up many times. The rearrangement links TRBV18 to TRBJ1-1; 7 bases map to TRBD1. This CDR3 has 16 residues. Germline V CDR1 and CDR2: KGHSH, LQKENI. The V segment lost 2 bases and the J segment 0 bases; nucleotides outside the gene matches: 6. CDR3 protein: CASSPETGYMNTEAFF. The DNA of the CDR3 is TGTGCCAGCTCACCAGAGACAGGGTACATGAACACTGAAGCTTTCTTT.